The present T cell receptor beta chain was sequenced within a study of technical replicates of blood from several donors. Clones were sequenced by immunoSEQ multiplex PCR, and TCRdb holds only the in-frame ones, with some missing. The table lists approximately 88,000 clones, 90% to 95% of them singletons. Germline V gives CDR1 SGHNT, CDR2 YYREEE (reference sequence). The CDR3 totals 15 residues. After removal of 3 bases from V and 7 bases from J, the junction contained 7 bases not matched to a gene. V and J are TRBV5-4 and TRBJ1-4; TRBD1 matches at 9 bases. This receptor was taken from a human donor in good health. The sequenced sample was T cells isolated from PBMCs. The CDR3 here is CASSSMTGGAEKLFF. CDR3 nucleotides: TGTGCCAGCAGCTCAATGACAGGGGGGGCTGAAAAACTGTTTTTT.